This T cell receptor beta chain appears in the sequencing data of a study of T cells after yellow fever vaccination. TCRdb used MiXCR to reprocess the 5' RACE reads, holding one entry per CDR3 protein. The sample lists about 360,000 distinct CDR3 sequences, 6.2% seen once, with 15% in the top ten. Trimming left V 3 bases short and J 2 bases short, with 8 bases between. The CDR3 totals 13 residues. Germline-derived CDR1 and CDR2 are SGHRS and YFSETQ. This clonotype has more than one count but fewer than ten. This TCR was recovered from a man aged 30 to 39 who received the YFV17D yellow fever vaccine. J is TRBJ2-5 and V is TRBV5-1, with no clear D. Sequencing was performed on PBMCs, taken 5 days after the yellow fever booster vaccination. CDR3 nucleotide sequence: TGCGCCAGCAGCTACACACGACAAGAGACCCAGTACTTC. It yields the protein CASSYTRQETQYF.